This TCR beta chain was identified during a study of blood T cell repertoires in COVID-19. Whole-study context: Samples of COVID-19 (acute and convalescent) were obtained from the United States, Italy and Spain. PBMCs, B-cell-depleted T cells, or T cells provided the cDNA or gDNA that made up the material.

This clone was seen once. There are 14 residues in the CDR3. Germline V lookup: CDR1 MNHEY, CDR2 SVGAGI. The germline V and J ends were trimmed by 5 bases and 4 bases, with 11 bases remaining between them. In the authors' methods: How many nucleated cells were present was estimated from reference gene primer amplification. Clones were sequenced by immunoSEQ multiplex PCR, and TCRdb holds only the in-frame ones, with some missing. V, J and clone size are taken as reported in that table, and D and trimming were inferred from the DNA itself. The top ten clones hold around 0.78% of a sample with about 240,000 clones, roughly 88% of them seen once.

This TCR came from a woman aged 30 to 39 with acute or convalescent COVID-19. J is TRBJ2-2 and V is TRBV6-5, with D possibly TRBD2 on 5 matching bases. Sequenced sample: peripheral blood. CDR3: CASSRSRGTGELFF. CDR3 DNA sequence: TGTGCCAGCAGTCGTAGTCGGGGCACCGGGGAGCTGTTTTTT.